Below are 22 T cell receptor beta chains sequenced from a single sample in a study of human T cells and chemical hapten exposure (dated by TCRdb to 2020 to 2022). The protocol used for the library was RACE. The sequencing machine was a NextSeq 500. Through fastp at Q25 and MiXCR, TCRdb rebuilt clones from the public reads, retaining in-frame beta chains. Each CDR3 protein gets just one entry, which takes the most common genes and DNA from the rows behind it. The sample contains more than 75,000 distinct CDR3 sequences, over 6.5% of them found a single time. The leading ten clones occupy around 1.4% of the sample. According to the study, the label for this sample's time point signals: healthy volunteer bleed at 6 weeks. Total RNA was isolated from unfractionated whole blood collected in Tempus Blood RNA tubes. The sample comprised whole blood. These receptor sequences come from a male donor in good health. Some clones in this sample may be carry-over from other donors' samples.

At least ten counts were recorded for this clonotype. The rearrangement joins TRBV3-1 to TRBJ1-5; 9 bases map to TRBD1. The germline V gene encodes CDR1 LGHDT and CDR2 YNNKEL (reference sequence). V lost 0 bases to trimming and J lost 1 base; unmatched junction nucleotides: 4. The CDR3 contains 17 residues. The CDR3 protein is CASSQDRTGVSNQPQHF. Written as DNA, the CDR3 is TGTGCCAGCAGCCAAGATCGGACAGGGGTCAGCAATCAGCCCCAGCATTTT.

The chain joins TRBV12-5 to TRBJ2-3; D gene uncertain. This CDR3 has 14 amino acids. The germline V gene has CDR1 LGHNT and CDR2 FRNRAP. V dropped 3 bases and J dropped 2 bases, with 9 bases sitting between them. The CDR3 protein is CASGLRTNTDTQYF. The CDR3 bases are TGTGCTAGTGGTTTACGGACCAACACAGATACGCAGTATTTT. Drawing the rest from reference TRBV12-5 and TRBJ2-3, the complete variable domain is DARVTQTPRHKVTEMGQEVTMRCQPILGHNTVFWYRQTMMQGLELLAYFRNRAPLDDSGMPKDRFSAEMPDATLATLKIQPSEPRDSAVYFCASGLRTNTDTQYFGPGTRLTVL.

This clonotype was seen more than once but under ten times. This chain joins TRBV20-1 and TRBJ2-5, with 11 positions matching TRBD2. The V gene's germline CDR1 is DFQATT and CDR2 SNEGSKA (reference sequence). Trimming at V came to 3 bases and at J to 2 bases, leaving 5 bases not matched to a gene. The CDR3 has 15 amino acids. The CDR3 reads CSASIAGGGQETQYF. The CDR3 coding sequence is TGCAGTGCTAGTATAGCGGGAGGGGGGCAAGAGACCCAGTACTTC.

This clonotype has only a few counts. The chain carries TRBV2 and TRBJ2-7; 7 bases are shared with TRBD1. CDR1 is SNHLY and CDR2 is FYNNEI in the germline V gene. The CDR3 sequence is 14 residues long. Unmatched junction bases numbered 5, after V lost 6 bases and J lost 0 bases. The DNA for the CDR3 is TGTGCCAGCAGCGAGACAGGGCGCTCCTACGAGCAGTACTTC. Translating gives CASSETGRSYEQYF.

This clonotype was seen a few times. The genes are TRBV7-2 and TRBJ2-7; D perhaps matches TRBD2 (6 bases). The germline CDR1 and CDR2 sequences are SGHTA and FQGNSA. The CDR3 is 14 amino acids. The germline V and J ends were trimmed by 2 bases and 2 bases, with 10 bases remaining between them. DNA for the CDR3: TGTGCCAGCAGCTTATTCGGGAGCACCTACGAGCAGTACTTC. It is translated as CASSLFGSTYEQYF.

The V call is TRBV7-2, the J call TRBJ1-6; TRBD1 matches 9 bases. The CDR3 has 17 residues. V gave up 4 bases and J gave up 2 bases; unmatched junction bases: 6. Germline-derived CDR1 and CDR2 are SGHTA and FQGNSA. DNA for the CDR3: TGTGCCAGCAGCTCGAGACGACAGGGGGCCTATAATTCACCCCTCCACTTT. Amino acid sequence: CASSSRRQGAYNSPLHF.

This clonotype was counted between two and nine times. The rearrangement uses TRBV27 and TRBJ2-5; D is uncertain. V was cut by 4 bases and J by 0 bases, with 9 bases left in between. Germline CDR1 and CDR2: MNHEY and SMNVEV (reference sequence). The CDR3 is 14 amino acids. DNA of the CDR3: TGTGCCAGCAGTTCCGTGGGGTACCAAGAGACCCAGTACTTC. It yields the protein CASSSVGYQETQYF.

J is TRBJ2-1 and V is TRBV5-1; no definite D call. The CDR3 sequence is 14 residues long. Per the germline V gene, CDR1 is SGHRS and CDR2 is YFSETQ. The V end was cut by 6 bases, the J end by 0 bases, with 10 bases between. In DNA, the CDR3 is TGCGCCAGCACCCCATCCCGCTCCTACAATGAGCAGTTCTTC. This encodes CASTPSRSYNEQFF.

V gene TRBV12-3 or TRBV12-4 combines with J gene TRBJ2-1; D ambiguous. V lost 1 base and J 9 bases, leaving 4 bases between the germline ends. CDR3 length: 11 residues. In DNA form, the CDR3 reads TGTGCCAGCAGTTTAGTTGGTGAGCAGTTCTTC. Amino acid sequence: CASSLVGEQFF.

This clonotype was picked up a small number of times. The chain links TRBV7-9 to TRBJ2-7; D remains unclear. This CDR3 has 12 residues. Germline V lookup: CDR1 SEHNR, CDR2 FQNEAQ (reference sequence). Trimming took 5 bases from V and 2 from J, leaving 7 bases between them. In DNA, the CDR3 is TGTGCCAGCAGCAATGACCCCTACGAGCAGTACTTC. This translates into CASSNDPYEQYF.

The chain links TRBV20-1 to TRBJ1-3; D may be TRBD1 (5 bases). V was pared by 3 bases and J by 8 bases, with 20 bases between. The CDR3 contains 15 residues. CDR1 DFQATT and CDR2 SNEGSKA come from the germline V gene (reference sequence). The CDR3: CSASPPGAVRDTIYF. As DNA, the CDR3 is TGCAGTGCTAGCCCCCCCGGGGCGGTCCGAGACACCATATATTTT.

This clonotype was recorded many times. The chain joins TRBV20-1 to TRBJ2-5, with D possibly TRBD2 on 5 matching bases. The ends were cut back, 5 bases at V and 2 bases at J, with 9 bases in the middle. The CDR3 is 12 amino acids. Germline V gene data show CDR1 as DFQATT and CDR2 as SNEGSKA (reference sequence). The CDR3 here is CSALSGQETQYF. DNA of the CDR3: TGCAGTGCTCTCTCGGGACAAGAGACCCAGTACTTC.

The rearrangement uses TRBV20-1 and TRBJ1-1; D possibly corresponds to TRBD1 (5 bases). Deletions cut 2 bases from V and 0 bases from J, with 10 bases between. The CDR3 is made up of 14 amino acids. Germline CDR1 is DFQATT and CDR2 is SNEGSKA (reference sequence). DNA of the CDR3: TGCAGTGCTAGATTTAGACAGATGAACACTGAAGCTTTCTTT. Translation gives CSARFRQMNTEAFF.

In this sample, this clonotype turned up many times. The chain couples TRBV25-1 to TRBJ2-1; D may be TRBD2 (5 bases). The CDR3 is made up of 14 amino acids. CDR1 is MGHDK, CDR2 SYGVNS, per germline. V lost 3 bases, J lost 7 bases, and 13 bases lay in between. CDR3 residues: CASSETGIHNEQFF. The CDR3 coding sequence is TGTGCCAGCAGTGAGACCGGGATTCATAATGAGCAGTTCTTC.

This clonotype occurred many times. CDR3 DNA: TGCGCCAGCAGCCAAGACGGGGGGATCGCTAATGAAAAACTGTTTTTT. The encoded protein is CASSQDGGIANEKLFF. The genes are TRBV4-1 and TRBJ1-4; perhaps TRBD1 as D (5 bases). Germline lookup yields CDR1 MGHRA and CDR2 YSYEKL. V shed 0 bases and J shed 3 bases, with 11 bases lying between them. There are 16 residues in the CDR3.

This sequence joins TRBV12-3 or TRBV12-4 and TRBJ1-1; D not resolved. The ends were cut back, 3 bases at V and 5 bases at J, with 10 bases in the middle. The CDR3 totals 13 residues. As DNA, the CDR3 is TGTGCCAGCAGTTTCCTAGGGAGGACTGAAGCTTTCTTT. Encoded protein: CASSFLGRTEAFF.

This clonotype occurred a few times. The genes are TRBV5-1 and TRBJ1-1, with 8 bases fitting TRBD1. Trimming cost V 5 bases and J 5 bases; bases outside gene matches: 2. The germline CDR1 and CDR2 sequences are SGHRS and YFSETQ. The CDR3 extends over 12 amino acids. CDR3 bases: TGCGCCAGCAGGACAGGGGAAACTGAAGCTTTCTTT. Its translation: CASRTGETEAFF.

The DNA of the CDR3 is TGTGCCACCAGAGGGAGCGGGGGGGCAGATACGCAGTATTTT. Amino acid sequence: CATRGSGGADTQYF. The genes are TRBV15 and TRBJ2-3, with TRBD2 identical over 10 bases. Germline V gene lookup returns CDR1 LNHNV and CDR2 YYDKDF (reference sequence). V lost 6 bases and J lost 4; bases outside the gene matches: 4. This CDR3 spans 14 amino acids.

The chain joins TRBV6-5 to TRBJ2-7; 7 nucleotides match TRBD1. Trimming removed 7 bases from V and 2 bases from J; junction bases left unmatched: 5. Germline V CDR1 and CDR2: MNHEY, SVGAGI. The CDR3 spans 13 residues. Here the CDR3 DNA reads TGTGCCAGCACGCCCGGGACAGCCTACGAGCAGTACTTC. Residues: CASTPGTAYEQYF.

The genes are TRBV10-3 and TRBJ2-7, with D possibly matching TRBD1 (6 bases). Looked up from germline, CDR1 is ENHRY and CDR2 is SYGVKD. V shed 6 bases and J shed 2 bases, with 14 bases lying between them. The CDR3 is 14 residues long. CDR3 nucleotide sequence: TGTGCCATCAGCAGACAGGAAAGCCCCTACGAGCAGTACTTC. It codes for CAISRQESPYEQYF.

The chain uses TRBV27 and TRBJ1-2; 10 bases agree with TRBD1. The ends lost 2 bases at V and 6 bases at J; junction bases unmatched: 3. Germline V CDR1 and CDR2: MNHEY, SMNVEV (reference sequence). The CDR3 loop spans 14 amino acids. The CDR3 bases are TGTGCCAGCAGTTTAACGGGACAGGGGCATGGCTACACCTTC. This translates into CASSLTGQGHGYTF.

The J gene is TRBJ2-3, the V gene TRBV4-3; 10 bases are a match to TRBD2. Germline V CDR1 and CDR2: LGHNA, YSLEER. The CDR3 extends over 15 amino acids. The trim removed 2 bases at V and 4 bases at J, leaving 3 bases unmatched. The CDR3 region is CASSQLAGDADTQYF. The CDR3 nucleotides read TGCGCCAGCAGCCAACTAGCGGGGGACGCAGATACGCAGTATTTT.